One and the same sample provided the 6 T cell receptor beta chains below, sequenced in a study of blood T cell repertoires in COVID-19. The data were produced by immunoSEQ multiplex PCR, yet TCRdb's version contains in-frame clones alone and is incomplete. The table records about 160,000 clones, around 83% of them present only once. Sequenced: peripheral blood. These receptors came from a man aged 35-49 years with acute or convalescent COVID-19.

This clone turned up a few times. This rearrangement joins TRBV11-3 to TRBJ2-1; maybe TRBD1 (5 bases). Trimming cost V 4 bases and J 4 bases, with 17 bases left between them. CDR1 SGHNT and CDR2 YENEEA come from the germline V gene. This CDR3 is built from 16 residues. CDR3 coding DNA: TGTGCCAGCAGCTCGCCCGCCCCGGCAGGGTACAATGAGCAGTTCTTC. Its protein is CASSSPAPAGYNEQFF. Variable domain in full (rest from reference TRBV11-3 and TRBJ2-1): EAGVVQSPRYKIIEKKQPVAFWCNPISGHNTLYWYLQNLGQGPELLIRYENEEAVDDSQLPKDRFSAERLKGVDSTLKIQPAELGDSAVYLCASSSPAPAGYNEQFFGPGTRLTVL.

The chain is built from TRBV24-1 and TRBJ2-3; 10 bases are a match to TRBD2. Germline values: CDR1 KGHDR, CDR2 SFDVKD. Losses at the gene ends were 3 bases for V and 4 bases for J; bases not matched to a gene: 3. This CDR3 has 15 amino acids. The CDR3 sequence is CATSDTTSGSDTQYF. CDR3 in DNA: TGTGCCACCAGTGATACGACTAGCGGGTCAGATACGCAGTATTTT.

The rearrangement joins TRBV6-1 to TRBJ2-3; 14 nucleotides match TRBD2. Germline assignment: CDR1 MNHNS and CDR2 SASEGT. This CDR3 comprises 17 residues. V dropped 0 bases and J dropped 3; count of bases not matched to a gene: 2. The CDR3, as DNA: TGTGCCAGCAGTGAAGCTAGGACTAGCGGGGGGACAGATACGCAGTATTTT. Its translation is CASSEARTSGGTDTQYF.

The chain joins TRBV27 to TRBJ1-6, with no clear D. CDR1 and CDR2 from the germline V gene are MNHEY and SMNVEV (reference sequence). The CDR3 loop spans 16 amino acids. V was shortened by 8 bases and J by 0 bases, with 14 bases between the two germline ends. The CDR3: CASSSLLSSYNSPLHF. Written as DNA, the CDR3 is TGTGCCAGCTCGAGTTTATTGAGCTCCTATAATTCACCCCTCCACTTT.

The chain links TRBV5-1 to TRBJ2-2; D might be TRBD1 (6 bases). Germline loops: CDR1 SGHRS, CDR2 YFSETQ. Trimming took 4 bases from V and 1 from J, leaving 8 bases between them. The CDR3 consists of 14 residues. In nucleotides, the CDR3 is TGCGCCAGCAGCGCGGACAGGAACACCGGGGAGCTGTTTTTT. This codes for CASSADRNTGELFF. Supplemented by reference TRBV5-1 and TRBJ2-2, the full variable domain reads KAGVTQTPRYLIKTRGQQVTLSCSPISGHRSVSWYQQTPGQGLQFLFEYFSETQRNKGNFPGRFSGRQFSNSRSEMNVSTLELGDSALYLCASSADRNTGELFFGEGSRLTVL.

The chain is built from TRBV2 and TRBJ1-6; 10 nucleotides agree with TRBD1. V lost 8 bases to trimming and J lost 5 bases; unmatched junction nucleotides: 0. The CDR3 is made up of 13 amino acids. Germline V gives CDR1 SNHLY, CDR2 FYNNEI. CDR3 region: CASGTGDNSPLHF. The CDR3 DNA reads TGTGCCAGCGGGACAGGGGATAATTCACCCCTCCACTTT.